This entry lists 29 T cell receptor beta chains sequenced from one sample in a study of immune evolution from preneoplasia to lung adenocarcinoma. Assay used: immunoSEQ multiplex PCR; TCRdb lists only in-frame clones, some missing. The sample carries 5,700 or so clones, approximately 80% recorded once. The specimen sequenced was FFPE adjacent normal lung tissue. The receptors were sampled from a donor aged 70 or over with lung adenocarcinoma.

As concerns this clone: An end of the junction differs from the germline gene, which may be a read error. The V gene is TRBV7-8, the J gene TRBJ1-2; TRBD1 matches 7 bases. The CDR3 loop spans 16 amino acids. The germline CDR1 and CDR2 sequences are SGHVS and FQNEAQ. The CDR3 region is CANSLTSGGQFYGYTF. The CDR3 DNA sequence: TGTGCCAACAGCTTAACTAGCGGGGGACAGTTCTATGGCTACACCTTC.

This clone was counted a single time. V gene TRBV21-1 combines with J gene TRBJ2-5. TRBV21-1 is a listed pseudogene. This CDR3 contains 16 residues. The CDR3 nucleotides are TGTGCCAGCAGCGAAAGGGGGGCCCTGAGGGAAGAGACCCAGTACTTC. The encoded protein is CASSERGALREETQYF.

This clone occurred once. CDR3 nucleotide sequence: TGTGCCAGCAGTCTACAGGGGAACACCGGGGAGCTGTTTTTT. Residues: CASSLQGNTGELFF. The V gene is TRBV2, the J gene TRBJ2-2; TRBD1 is a possible D gene (6 bases). Trimming removed 5 bases from V and 1 base from J, with 8 bases in between. In germline, CDR1 is SNHLY, CDR2 FYNNEI. The CDR3 covers 14 residues.

V gene TRBV15 combines with J gene TRBJ2-7, with TRBD1 matching over 10 bases. Per germline, CDR1 LNHNV and CDR2 YYDKDF (reference sequence). There are 14 residues in the CDR3. V dropped 3 bases and J dropped 6; count of bases not matched to a gene: 5. CDR3 bases: TGTGCCACCAGCAGGGGACAGGGGACTAGCGAGCAGTACTTC. Protein sequence: CATSRGQGTSEQYF.

V is TRBV27 and J is TRBJ2-5; a possible D gene is TRBD2 (6 bases). The CDR3 totals 14 residues. Per germline, CDR1 MNHEY and CDR2 SMNVEV (reference sequence). Between the trimmed V and J ends, which lost 6 bases and 2 bases, there was a span of 13 bases. The CDR3 coding sequence is TGTGCCAGCAGGGACTATTATAGTCAAGAGACCCAGTACTTC. It specifies CASRDYYSQETQYF.

The gene calls are TRBV14 and TRBJ2-1; D remains unclear. From germline, CDR1 is SGHDN and CDR2 FVKESK. The CDR3 consists of 13 residues. The ends were cut back, 0 bases at V and 10 bases at J, with 10 bases in the middle. CDR3 in amino acids: CASSQDGIGEQFF. In nucleotides, the CDR3 is TGTGCCAGCAGCCAAGATGGCATCGGAGAGCAGTTCTTC.

The chain uses TRBV4-1 and TRBJ1-5; no definite D call. Trimming took 0 bases from V and 4 from J, leaving 7 bases between them. The CDR3 has 14 residues. Per germline, CDR1 MGHRA and CDR2 YSYEKL. CDR3 residues: CASSQDPLNQPQHF. In DNA, the CDR3 is TGCGCCAGCAGCCAAGATCCACTAAATCAGCCCCAGCATTTT.

The chain joins TRBV2 to TRBJ2-1; a weak D match, TRBD2 (5 bases). The germline gives CDR1 SNHLY, CDR2 FYNNEI. Trimming stripped 6 bases from V and 4 bases from J, with 13 bases between. This CDR3 is built from 14 residues. CDR3: CASRGLGWYNEQFF. The CDR3 DNA reads as TGTGCCAGCAGAGGACTGGGGTGGTACAATGAGCAGTTCTTC.

The V and J genes are TRBV2 and TRBJ1-1; a possible D gene is TRBD1 (6 bases). Germline lookup yields CDR1 SNHLY and CDR2 FYNNEI. V gave up 7 bases and J gave up 6 bases, with 18 bases separating them. This CDR3 is 14 amino acids long. The CDR3 sequence: CASISATGTPEAFF. The CDR3 region has the DNA TGTGCCAGCATATCTGCCACAGGGACCCCTGAAGCTTTCTTT. Together with reference TRBV2 and TRBJ1-1, the CDR3 gives the full variable domain: EPEVTQTPSHQVTQMGQEVILRCVPISNHLYFYWYRQILGQKVEFLVSFYNNEISEKSEIFDDQFSVERPDGSNFTLKIRSTKLEDSAMYFCASISATGTPEAFFGQGTRLTVV.

J is TRBJ1-1 and V is TRBV7-9; D might be TRBD1 (5 bases). Trimming removed 1 base from V and 1 base from J, with 7 bases in between. The CDR3 loop spans 14 amino acids. Germline lookup yields CDR1 SEHNR and CDR2 FQNEAQ (reference sequence). The CDR3 is CASSLGQPNTEAFF. The CDR3, as DNA: TGTGCCAGCAGCTTAGGACAGCCGAACACTGAAGCTTTCTTT.

The CDR3 DNA sequence: TGTGCTAGTGGTCCTACAGTCACCGAACGAGAGACCCAGTACTTC. As protein: CASGPTVTERETQYF. The rearrangement uses TRBV12-5 and TRBJ2-5; D call uncertain. The V end was cut by 5 bases, the J end by 4 bases, with 17 bases between. In germline, CDR1 is LGHNT, CDR2 FRNRAP. The CDR3 length is 15 residues.

The chain links TRBV5-1 to TRBJ2-7; 10 bases agree with TRBD1. The CDR3 has 14 amino acids. With V trimmed by 7 bases and J by 2 bases, 6 bases remained unmatched. Germline assignment: CDR1 SGHRS and CDR2 YFSETQ. CDR3 nucleotide sequence: TGCGCCAGCTCTACCGGGACAGGGGCCTACGAGCAGTACTTC. Its protein is CASSTGTGAYEQYF.

This chain links TRBV19 with TRBJ1-5; weak D call: TRBD1 (5 bases). The CDR3 spans 15 residues. Deletions cut 0 bases from V and 5 bases from J, with 11 bases between. Per the germline V gene, CDR1 is LNHDA and CDR2 is SQIVND (reference sequence). CDR3 residues: CASSIDKRGDQPQHF. The CDR3 DNA reads TGTGCCAGTAGTATAGATAAAAGAGGGGATCAGCCCCAGCATTTT. The entire variable domain, with the rest obtained from reference TRBV19 and TRBJ1-5, is as follows: DGGITQSPKYLFRKEGQNVTLSCEQNLNHDAMYWYRQDPGQGLRLIYYSQIVNDFQKGDIAEGYSVSREKKESFPLTVTSAQKNPTAFYLCASSIDKRGDQPQHFGDGTRLSIL.

The chain couples TRBV2 to TRBJ2-7, with 9 nucleotides matching TRBD2. The CDR3 runs 14 residues. Germline V gene data show CDR1 as SNHLY and CDR2 as FYNNEI. Trimming took 6 bases from V and 4 from J; bases not matched to a gene: 7. The CDR3, as DNA: TGTGCCAGCAGCGGTAGCGGGAGTATATACGAGCAGTACTTC. This sequence encodes CASSGSGSIYEQYF.

The chain uses TRBV5-1 and TRBJ2-2; 8 nucleotides agree with TRBD1. V shed 0 bases and J 4 bases; nucleotides not matched to a gene: 5. The CDR3 is 16 amino acids. Germline loops: CDR1 SGHRS, CDR2 YFSETQ. The CDR3 nucleotides are TGCGCCAGCAGCTTGGATCAGGGGGCAATCACCGGGGAGCTGTTTTTT. It is translated as CASSLDQGAITGELFF. The full variable domain, rest sourced from reference TRBV5-1 and TRBJ2-2, is KAGVTQTPRYLIKTRGQQVTLSCSPISGHRSVSWYQQTPGQGLQFLFEYFSETQRNKGNFPGRFSGRQFSNSRSEMNVSTLELGDSALYLCASSLDQGAITGELFFGEGSRLTVL.

The V gene is TRBV5-4, the J gene TRBJ2-2; 7 bases are a match to TRBD2. V was clipped by 3 bases and J by 1 base; unmatched bases: 6. Germline V lookup: CDR1 SGHNT, CDR2 YYREEE (reference sequence). This CDR3 spans 16 amino acids. The chain's CDR3 is CASSSGLVGNTGELFF. CDR3 coding DNA: TGTGCCAGCAGCTCTGGACTAGTGGGGAACACCGGGGAGCTGTTTTTT. The variable domain in full, completed from reference TRBV5-4 and TRBJ2-2, reads ETGVTQSPTHLIKTRGQQVTLRCSSQSGHNTVSWYQQALGQGPQFIFQYYREEENGRGNFPPRFSGLQFPNYSSELNVNALELDDSALYLCASSSGLVGNTGELFFGEGSRLTVL.

The chain uses TRBV9 and TRBJ1-1; D call uncertain. Germline CDR1 SGDLS, CDR2 YYNGEE. Trimming left V 4 bases short and J 3 bases short, with 13 bases between. CDR3 length: 14 amino acids. CDR3 in DNA: TGTGCCAGCAGCCCTTCCGCCCTTGACACTGAAGCTTTCTTT. Translation gives CASSPSALDTEAFF.

The chain carries TRBV5-1 and TRBJ2-3, with a weak D call TRBD2 (6 bases). The V gene lost 0 bases and the J gene lost 6 bases, with 11 bases spanning the gap. CDR3 size: 14 residues. Germline V gene data show CDR1 as SGHRS and CDR2 as YFSETQ. CDR3 DNA: TGCGCCAGCAGCTTGGCCGGGGGAGTGGATACGCAGTATTTT. As protein: CASSLAGGVDTQYF.

The chain uses TRBV14 and TRBJ2-3; the match to TRBD2 covers 9 bases. Germline loops: CDR1 SGHDN, CDR2 FVKESK. The CDR3 runs to 14 residues. Trimming removed 4 bases from V and 4 bases from J; junction bases left unmatched: 3. CDR3 DNA sequence: TGTGCCAGCAGCCTTAGCGGGAGTTCAGATACGCAGTATTTT. Translated: CASSLSGSSDTQYF.

The chain combines TRBV11-3 with TRBJ2-7, with a tentative D call TRBD1 (5 bases). Trimming shortened V by 2 bases and J by 3 bases, and 11 bases separated the two germline ends. The CDR3 totals 14 residues. CDR1 is SGHNT, CDR2 YENEEA, per germline. CDR3 in amino acids: CASSLQGGLYEQYF. For the CDR3, the DNA is TGTGCCAGCAGCTTACAGGGTGGGCTCTACGAGCAGTACTTC. Looking up the rest from reference TRBV11-3 and TRBJ2-7 gives the full variable domain: EAGVVQSPRYKIIEKKQPVAFWCNPISGHNTLYWYLQNLGQGPELLIRYENEEAVDDSQLPKDRFSAERLKGVDSTLKIQPAELGDSAVYLCASSLQGGLYEQYFGPGTRLTVT.

This clone was seen only a few times. The chain carries TRBV19 and TRBJ2-1, with TRBD1 identical over 7 bases. The CDR3 runs to 15 residues. The trim removed 1 base at V and 14 bases at J, leaving 14 bases unmatched. In germline, CDR1 is LNHDA, CDR2 SQIVND (reference sequence). As DNA, the CDR3 is TGTGCCAGTAGTATAGGACAGGGTCCCCTTTCGCGGGAGTTCTTC. Its protein product is CASSIGQGPLSREFF.

This chain joins TRBV28 and TRBJ2-2; D ambiguous. Germline V gene lookup returns CDR1 MDHEN and CDR2 SYDVKM. Trimming left V 3 bases short and J 6 bases short, with 14 bases between. The CDR3 is 15 residues long. The CDR3 bases are TGTGCCAGCAGTTTTGGCAGGATTAGCTCCGGGGAGCTGTTTTTT. This codes for CASSFGRISSGELFF.

V and J are TRBV29-1 and TRBJ2-1; D call uncertain. V shed 4 bases and J shed 0 bases, with 13 bases lying between them. This CDR3 contains 15 residues. Germline V gene sequence: CDR1 SQVTM, CDR2 ANQGSEA. The CDR3: CSVALESDSYNEQFF. Here the CDR3 DNA reads TGCAGCGTTGCCCTAGAGTCGGACTCCTACAATGAGCAGTTCTTC.

Details on this clone: Other nucleotide sequences in the sample specify the same CDR3. The rearrangement uses TRBV7-3 and TRBJ1-1, with D unclear. The CDR3 consists of 13 residues. Trimming removed 2 bases at V and 0 bases at J, with 4 bases between. The germline V gene encodes CDR1 SGHTA and CDR2 FQGTGA. The CDR3 is CASSLLVNTEAFF. Here the CDR3 DNA reads TGTGCCAGCAGCTTATTGGTGAACACTGAAGCTTTCTTT.

The chain links TRBV7-9 to TRBJ1-1; a weak D match, TRBD1 (5 bases). This CDR3 is 13 amino acids long. Germline lookup yields CDR1 SEHNR and CDR2 FQNEAQ (reference sequence). The germline V and J ends were trimmed by 1 base and 3 bases, with 6 bases remaining between them. CDR3 nucleotides: TGTGCCAGCAGCTTAGGACAGTACACTGAAGCTTTCTTT. Its protein is CASSLGQYTEAFF. The variable domain in full, with the rest retrieved from reference TRBV7-9 and TRBJ1-1, is DTGVSQNPRHKITKRGQNVTFRCDPISEHNRLYWYRQTLGQGPEFLTYFQNEAQLEKSRLLSDRFSAERPKGSFSTLEIQRTEQGDSAMYLCASSLGQYTEAFFGQGTRLTVV.

This chain uses TRBV30 with TRBJ2-3; 7 positions match TRBD1. The CDR3 has 13 residues. The germline CDR1 and CDR2 sequences are GTSNPN and SVGIG (reference sequence). After removal of 8 bases from V and 1 base from J, the junction contained 6 bases not matched to a gene. The CDR3 DNA reads as TGTGCCCACCGGCAGGGGGGCACAGATACGCAGTATTTT. Its translation is CAHRQGGTDTQYF. The whole variable domain, remainder taken from reference TRBV30 and TRBJ2-3, is SQTIHQWPATLVQPVGSPLSLECTVEGTSNPNLYWYRQAAGRGLQLLFYSVGIGQISSEVPQNLSASRPQDRQFILSSKKLLLSDSGFYLCAHRQGGTDTQYFGPGTRLTVL.

This clone showed up just a few times. J is TRBJ2-1 and V is TRBV4-1; no clear D gene. This CDR3 region has 17 residues. Germline V gene sequence: CDR1 MGHRA, CDR2 YSYEKL. V lost 3 bases, J lost 0 bases, and 15 bases lay in between. CDR3 protein: CASSQDHHLSSYNEQFF. CDR3 bases: TGCGCCAGCAGCCAGGATCACCACCTGAGCTCCTACAATGAGCAGTTCTTC.

The genes are TRBV12-5 and TRBJ1-1; 10 bases agree with TRBD1. Germline V gives CDR1 LGHNT, CDR2 FRNRAP. V trimming: 4 bases; J trimming: 9 bases; junction bases outside the gene matches: 5. The CDR3 covers 13 residues. CDR3 nucleotides: TGTGCTAGTGGTTGGGGGACAGGGGAGAAAGCTTTCTTT. This encodes CASGWGTGEKAFF. Drawing the rest from reference TRBV12-5 and TRBJ1-1, the complete variable domain is DARVTQTPRHKVTEMGQEVTMRCQPILGHNTVFWYRQTMMQGLELLAYFRNRAPLDDSGMPKDRFSAEMPDATLATLKIQPSEPRDSAVYFCASGWGTGEKAFFGQGTRLTVV.

The V gene is TRBV11-1, the J gene TRBJ1-2; possible D gene TRBD1, 5 bases. Between the trimmed V and J ends, which lost 1 base and 2 bases, there was a span of 11 bases. The CDR3 sequence is 15 residues long. CDR1 SGHAT and CDR2 FQDESV come from the germline V gene (reference sequence). The CDR3 region is CASSLESGINYGYTF. Here the CDR3 DNA reads TGTGCCAGCAGCTTAGAATCAGGGATAAACTATGGCTACACCTTC.